This T cell receptor (beta chain) was sequenced for a study of shared clonotypes between healthy human individuals. Note on this clone: Its matching antigen is unknown.

The V end was cut by 7 bases, the J end by 8 bases, with 8 bases between. CDR3 length: 10 amino acids. Germline CDR1 reads SNHLY; CDR2 reads FYNNEI. The naive CD8 fraction comprised CD45RO-negative cells positively selected for CCR7 and excluded terminally differentiated effector memory CD45RA+ cells. Caucasian adults living in Nashville, Tennessee, provided all samples. This table comes from immunoSEQ multiplex PCR, and its TCRdb copy is limited to in-frame clones, with some not included. The profile shows about 680,000 clones, about 91% of them singletons. Study-level findings and limits: Generation probabilities of non-shared clonotypes were lower (relative to those shared by all four donors). Several donors showed sharing of approximately 5% of naive CD4 clonotypes. Memory subsets generally showed smaller estimated richness than naive subsets did.

The sequenced material came from naive CD8+ T cells sorted from blood. This TCR was recovered from a young man in good health. The V gene is TRBV2, the J gene TRBJ1-2; D gene ambiguous. The CDR3: CASMFSGYTF. The CDR3 region has the DNA TGTGCCAGCATGTTCAGCGGCTACACCTTC. The entire variable domain, with the rest obtained from reference TRBV2 and TRBJ1-2, is as follows: EPEVTQTPSHQVTQMGQEVILRCVPISNHLYFYWYRQILGQKVEFLVSFYNNEISEKSEIFDDQFSVERPDGSNFTLKIRSTKLEDSAMYFCASMFSGYTFGSGTRLTVV.